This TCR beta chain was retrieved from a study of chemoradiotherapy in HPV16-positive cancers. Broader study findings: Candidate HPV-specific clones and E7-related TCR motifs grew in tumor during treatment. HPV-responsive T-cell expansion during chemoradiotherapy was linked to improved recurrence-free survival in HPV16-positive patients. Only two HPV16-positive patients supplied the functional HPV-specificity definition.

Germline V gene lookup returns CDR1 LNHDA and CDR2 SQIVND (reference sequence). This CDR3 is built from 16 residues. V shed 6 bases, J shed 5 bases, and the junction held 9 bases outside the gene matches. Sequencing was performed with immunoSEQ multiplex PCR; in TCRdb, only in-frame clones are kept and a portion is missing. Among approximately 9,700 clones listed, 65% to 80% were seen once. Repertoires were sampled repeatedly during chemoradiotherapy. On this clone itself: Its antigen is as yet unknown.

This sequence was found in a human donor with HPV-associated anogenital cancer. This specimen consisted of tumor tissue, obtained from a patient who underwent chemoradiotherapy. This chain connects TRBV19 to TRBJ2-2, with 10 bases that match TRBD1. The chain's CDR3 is CASRPRDRGGTGELFF. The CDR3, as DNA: TGTGCCAGTAGACCACGGGACAGGGGTGGAACCGGGGAGCTGTTTTTT.